Each of the 20 T cell receptor beta chains below was sequenced from the same sample in a study of spatial heterogeneity in lung cancer. Points from the study as a whole: Expanded intratumoral alpha and beta TCR counts tracked tumor mutation counts.

Time point of the sample: sample taken at primary tumor resection. TCRdb called the 5' RACE reads again in MiXCR, with one record for every CDR3 protein. The sample gives several thousand distinct CDR3 sequences, approximately 8.6% of which show up once; less than 15% is in the top ten. Their target antigens are unknown. The sequencing here drew on lung tumor tissue, taken at surgery. These receptors were taken from a male donor with early-stage non-small cell lung cancer.

This clonotype has just a few counts. The chain recombines TRBV18 with TRBJ2-1; a possible D gene is TRBD2 (6 bases). This CDR3 has 15 residues. Germline CDR1 KGHSH, CDR2 LQKENI. The V end was cut by 4 bases, the J end by 5 bases, with 15 bases between. CDR3 sequence: CASSQRLEFDNEQFF. The CDR3 region has the DNA TGTGCCAGCTCACAAAGACTAGAATTTGACAATGAGCAGTTCTTC.

By share, this clonotype counts as medium-sized. The CDR3: CASSTRHNTEAFF. CDR3 bases: TGTGCCAGCAGCACTCGACATAACACTGAAGCTTTCTTT. The J gene is TRBJ1-1, the V gene TRBV5-4; D remains unclear. This CDR3 spans 13 amino acids. V dropped 4 bases and J dropped 2 bases, with 9 bases sitting between them. Germline V gene data show CDR1 as SGHNT and CDR2 as YYREEE (reference sequence).

The V call is TRBV29-1, the J call TRBJ2-2; the D gene is possibly TRBD2 (6 bases). Trimming stripped 4 bases from V and 1 base from J, with 10 bases between. Per germline, CDR1 SQVTM and CDR2 ANQGSEA. CDR3 length: 14 residues. The CDR3 DNA follows: TGCAGCGTTGGGGGCGGGAAGAACACCGGGGAGCTGTTTTTT. Translating gives CSVGGGKNTGELFF.

By sample fraction, this clonotype is medium-sized (0.01 to 0.1%). J is TRBJ2-3 and V is TRBV7-9, with 9 positions matching TRBD2. The CDR3 is made up of 13 amino acids. J gave up 9 bases and V 0 bases, and 1 base lay outside the gene matches. Looked up from germline, CDR1 is SEHNR and CDR2 is FQNEAQ (reference sequence). In nucleotides, the CDR3 is TGTGCCAGCAGCTTAGCGGGACTAGCAACGCAGTATTTT. The encoded protein is CASSLAGLATQYF.

This clonotype is medium-sized within its sample. This rearrangement joins TRBV6-5 to TRBJ2-7, with D perhaps matching TRBD1 or TRBD2 (6 bases each). The CDR3 sequence is 14 residues long. Per the germline V gene, CDR1 is MNHEY and CDR2 is SVGAGI. Trimming took 2 bases from V and 5 from J, leaving 13 bases between them. This CDR3 reads CASSYAAGEDEQYF. The CDR3 DNA reads TGTGCCAGCAGTTACGCGGCAGGGGAGGACGAGCAGTACTTC.

J is TRBJ2-5 and V is TRBV7-9; 11 positions agree with TRBD2. This CDR3 contains 15 residues. In germline, CDR1 is SEHNR, CDR2 FQNEAQ (reference sequence). Unmatched junction bases numbered 4, after V lost 5 bases and J lost 2 bases. The CDR3 sequence: CASSAGLADQETQYF. The CDR3 DNA reads as TGTGCCAGCAGCGCGGGACTAGCGGATCAAGAGACCCAGTACTTC.

This clonotype ranks as medium-sized. CDR3 bases: TGTGCCAGCAGTTCCGGGACAGGATGGAAAGCTTTCTTT. It encodes CASSSGTGWKAFF. The chain has TRBV6-2 or TRBV6-3 and TRBJ1-1, with 8 bases lining up with TRBD1. The V and J ends lost 4 bases and 9 bases, in that order; junction bases with no gene match: 7. The CDR3 length is 13 residues. Germline V gene sequence: CDR1 MNHEY, CDR2 SVGEGT.

Note on this clonotype: A much larger clone differs from this one at a single base, so this may be a read error. The rearrangement joins TRBV12-3 or TRBV12-4 to TRBJ2-5; 9 nucleotides align to TRBD2. The CDR3 runs 16 residues. Germline trimming cut 6 bases from V and 2 bases from J; bases unmatched to any gene: 10. For the CDR3, the DNA is TGTGCCAGCAGGCCCTCCCTAGCGGGGCGGCAAGAGACCCAGTACTTC. Its protein is CASRPSLAGRQETQYF.

The rearrangement joins TRBV20-1 to TRBJ2-3; perhaps TRBD2 as D (5 bases). Germline CDR1 reads DFQATT; CDR2 reads SNEGSKA (reference sequence). Trimming took 5 bases from V and 5 from J, leaving 17 bases between them. The CDR3 sequence is 14 residues long. The CDR3 here is CSAARAGVRDTQYF. CDR3 in DNA: TGCAGTGCTGCGAGGGCGGGTGTGAGAGATACGCAGTATTTT.

By share, this clonotype counts as medium-sized. J is TRBJ2-7 and V is TRBV29-1; tentatively, D is TRBD1 (6 bases). Trimming took 3 bases from V and 7 from J, leaving 13 bases between them. The CDR3 runs to 12 residues. Per the germline V gene, CDR1 is SQVTM and CDR2 is ANQGSEA. In DNA, the CDR3 is TGCAGCGTTGAGGGCCAGGGGATAGAGCAGTACTTC. The encoded protein is CSVEGQGIEQYF.

This clonotype was counted a few times. The chain links TRBV29-1 to TRBJ2-5; 15 nucleotides match TRBD2. Germline-derived CDR1 and CDR2 are SQVTM and ANQGSEA. The trim removed 1 base at V and 2 bases at J, leaving 11 bases unmatched. This CDR3 comprises 19 residues. CDR3 protein: CSVEGRGLAGGPRQETQYF. The CDR3 DNA is TGCAGCGTTGAAGGCCGTGGACTAGCGGGAGGGCCCCGACAAGAGACCCAGTACTTC.

In its sample, this clonotype ranks as medium-sized. This chain joins TRBV20-1 and TRBJ2-3; D is perhaps TRBD2 (6 bases). The germline V gene has CDR1 DFQATT and CDR2 SNEGSKA (reference sequence). The ends were cut back, 0 bases at V and 4 bases at J, with 14 bases in the middle. The CDR3 extends over 15 amino acids. The CDR3 DNA follows: TGCAGTGCTAGAGATCCAACGGGAGTGGCAGATACGCAGTATTTT. This gives the protein CSARDPTGVADTQYF.

This clonotype was counted ten times or more. The J gene is TRBJ2-4, the V gene TRBV10-3, with 8 bases fitting TRBD1. The germline V gene encodes CDR1 ENHRY and CDR2 SYGVKD. This CDR3 spans 15 amino acids. V shed 2 bases, J shed 7 bases, and the junction held 7 bases outside the gene matches. The DNA for the CDR3 is TGTGCCATCAGTGAGGGGCAGGGGGCGGGGAACATTCAGTACTTC. As protein: CAISEGQGAGNIQYF.

In its sample, this clonotype ranks as medium-sized. This chain joins TRBV14 and TRBJ2-3; 8 bases agree with TRBD2. After removal of 3 bases from V and 10 bases from J, the junction contained 0 bases not matched to a gene. Germline V gives CDR1 SGHDN, CDR2 FVKESK. The CDR3 totals 11 residues. The DNA of the CDR3 is TGTGCCAGCAGCCAGCGGGGGGCGCAGTATTTT. It yields the protein CASSQRGAQYF.

The chain has TRBV2 and TRBJ2-2; D not certain. This CDR3 contains 12 residues. Germline V gene sequence: CDR1 SNHLY, CDR2 FYNNEI. V was clipped by 5 bases and J by 1 base, with 2 bases between them. The CDR3 reads CASSWNTGELFF. The CDR3 nucleotides are TGTGCCAGCAGTTGGAACACCGGGGAGCTGTTTTTT.

V gene TRBV6-2 or TRBV6-3 combines with J gene TRBJ2-7; 12 nucleotides match TRBD2. The V gene's germline CDR1 is MNHEY and CDR2 SVGEGT. V lost 7 bases to trimming and J lost 3 bases; unmatched junction nucleotides: 4. This CDR3 spans 14 amino acids. CDR3 coding DNA: TGTGCCAGCACAGAGGGACTAGCGGGCTACGAGCAGTACTTC. It is translated as CASTEGLAGYEQYF.

By sample share, this clonotype is medium-sized (0.01 to 0.1%). V and J are TRBV20-1 and TRBJ2-1; D may be TRBD1 or TRBD2 (6 bases each). This CDR3 comprises 15 residues. Germline loops: CDR1 DFQATT, CDR2 SNEGSKA (reference sequence). Trimming took off 4 bases at V and 2 bases at J, with 15 bases between the two ends. DNA of the CDR3: TGCAGTGCTAATCGAGCGGAGGGGGCCTACAATGAGCAGTTCTTC. Its protein product is CSANRAEGAYNEQFF.

Within the sample, this clonotype is medium-sized. The genes are TRBV6-5 and TRBJ2-5; the D gene could be TRBD1 or TRBD2 (5 bases each). This CDR3 comprises 13 residues. Between the trimmed V and J ends, which lost 5 bases and 1 base, there was a span of 8 bases. The germline CDR1 and CDR2 sequences are MNHEY and SVGAGI. The CDR3: CASSRDGQETQYF. CDR3 sequence (DNA): TGTGCCAGCAGTCGGGACGGCCAAGAGACCCAGTACTTC.

This clonotype is deemed medium-sized (0.01 to 0.1%). The rearrangement joins TRBV6-6 to TRBJ2-1, with 13 bases matching TRBD2. Germline trimming cut 9 bases from V and 1 base from J; bases unmatched to any gene: 6. The germline V gene has CDR1 MNHNY and CDR2 SVGAGI (reference sequence). The CDR3 consists of 16 residues. The CDR3 here is CARRTSGGPSYNEQFF. The CDR3 DNA is TGTGCCAGGCGGACTAGCGGGGGCCCTTCCTACAATGAGCAGTTCTTC.

This clonotype was seen many times. V is TRBV12-3 or TRBV12-4 and J is TRBJ2-3; D call uncertain. Trimming removed 3 bases at V and 6 bases at J, with 4 bases between. CDR3 size: 11 residues. CDR3 in amino acids: CASSFVDTQYF. DNA of the CDR3: TGTGCCAGCAGTTTCGTGGATACGCAGTATTTT.